The clone carrying this TCR beta chain was recorded a few times. Antigen specificity is unknown. Trimming cost V 5 bases and J 6 bases, with 10 bases left between them. Germline V gene sequence: CDR1 LNHDA, CDR2 SQIVND (reference sequence). The CDR3 sequence is 12 residues long. Here immunoSEQ multiplex PCR was the method, and the copy in TCRdb shows in-frame clones only, minus some. The sample lists more than 60,000 clones, 75% to 90% occurring once. The sample originates from a study of OX40 agonist ivuxolimab in advanced cancers. Study observations and caveats: Circulating CD4+ and CD8+ T cells showed clonal expansion by week 6 at 0.1 to 3.0 mg/kg.

The TCR comes from an adult with an advanced solid tumor such as melanoma, head and neck, liver or kidney cancer. The J gene is TRBJ1-1, the V gene TRBV19, with D perhaps TRBD1 (6 bases). Sequencing used CD4+ or CD8+ T cells sorted from blood, obtained in a trial of the OX40 agonist ivuxolimab. CDR3 residues: CASSAGQSEAFF. As DNA, the CDR3 is TGTGCCAGTAGTGCGGGACAATCTGAAGCTTTCTTT.